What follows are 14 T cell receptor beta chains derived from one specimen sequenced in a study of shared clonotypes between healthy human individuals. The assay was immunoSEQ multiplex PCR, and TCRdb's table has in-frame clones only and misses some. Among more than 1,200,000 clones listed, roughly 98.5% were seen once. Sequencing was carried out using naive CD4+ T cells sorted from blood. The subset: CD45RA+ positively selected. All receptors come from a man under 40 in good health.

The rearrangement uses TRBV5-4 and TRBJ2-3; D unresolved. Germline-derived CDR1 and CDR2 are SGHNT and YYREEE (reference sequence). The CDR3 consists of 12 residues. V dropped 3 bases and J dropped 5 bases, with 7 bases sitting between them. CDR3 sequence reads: CASSYDIDTQYF. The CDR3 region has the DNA TGTGCCAGCAGCTATGACATAGATACGCAGTATTTT.

The CDR3 here is CASSLSVTQGKHYGYTF. The CDR3 DNA reads TGCGCCAGCAGCTTGTCCGTAACACAGGGGAAGCATTACGGCTACACCTTC. The chain recombines TRBV5-1 with TRBJ1-2; 7 nucleotides align to TRBD1. This CDR3 contains 17 residues. CDR1 is SGHRS, CDR2 YFSETQ, per germline. After removal of 1 base from V and 8 bases from J, the junction contained 17 bases not matched to a gene. The full variable domain, with the rest looked up from reference TRBV5-1 and TRBJ1-2, is KAGVTQTPRYLIKTRGQQVTLSCSPISGHRSVSWYQQTPGQGLQFLFEYFSETQRNKGNFPGRFSGRQFSNSRSEMNVSTLELGDSALYLCASSLSVTQGKHYGYTFGSGTRLTVV.

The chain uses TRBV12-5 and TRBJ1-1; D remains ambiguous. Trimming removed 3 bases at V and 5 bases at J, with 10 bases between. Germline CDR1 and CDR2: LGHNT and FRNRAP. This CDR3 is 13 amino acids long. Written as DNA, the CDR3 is TGTGCTAGTGGTTTCCCTGATGGGACTGAAGCTTTCTTT. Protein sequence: CASGFPDGTEAFF.

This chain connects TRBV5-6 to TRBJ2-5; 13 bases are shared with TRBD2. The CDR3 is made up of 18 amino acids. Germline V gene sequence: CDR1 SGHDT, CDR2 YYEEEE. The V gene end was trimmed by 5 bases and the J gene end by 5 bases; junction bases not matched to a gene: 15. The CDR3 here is CASRRGLAGDVSSETQYF. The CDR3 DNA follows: TGTGCCAGCAGACGAGGACTAGCGGGAGATGTGTCATCGGAGACCCAGTACTTC.

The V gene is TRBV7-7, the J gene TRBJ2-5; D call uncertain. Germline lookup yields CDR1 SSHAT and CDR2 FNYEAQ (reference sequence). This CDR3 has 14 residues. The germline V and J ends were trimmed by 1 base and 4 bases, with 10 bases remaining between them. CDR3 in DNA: TGTGCCAGCAGCTTAGTCGCGGTCGGAGAGACCCAGTACTTC. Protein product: CASSLVAVGETQYF.

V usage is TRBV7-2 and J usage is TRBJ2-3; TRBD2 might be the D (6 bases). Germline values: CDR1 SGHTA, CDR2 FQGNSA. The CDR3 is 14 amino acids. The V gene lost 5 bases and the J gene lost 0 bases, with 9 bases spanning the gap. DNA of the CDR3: TGTGCCAGCAGCAAAAGCGGGAGCACAGATACGCAGTATTTT. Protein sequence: CASSKSGSTDTQYF.

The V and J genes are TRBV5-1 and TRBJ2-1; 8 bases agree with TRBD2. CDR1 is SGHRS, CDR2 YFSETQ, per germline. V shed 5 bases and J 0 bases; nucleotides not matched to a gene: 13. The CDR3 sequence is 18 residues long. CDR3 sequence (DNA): TGCGCCAGCAGTTCCCGGGGAGCGGGGGTCAGCTCCTACAATGAGCAGTTCTTC. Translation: CASSSRGAGVSSYNEQFF. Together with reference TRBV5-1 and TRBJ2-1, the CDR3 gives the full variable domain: KAGVTQTPRYLIKTRGQQVTLSCSPISGHRSVSWYQQTPGQGLQFLFEYFSETQRNKGNFPGRFSGRQFSNSRSEMNVSTLELGDSALYLCASSSRGAGVSSYNEQFFGPGTRLTVL.

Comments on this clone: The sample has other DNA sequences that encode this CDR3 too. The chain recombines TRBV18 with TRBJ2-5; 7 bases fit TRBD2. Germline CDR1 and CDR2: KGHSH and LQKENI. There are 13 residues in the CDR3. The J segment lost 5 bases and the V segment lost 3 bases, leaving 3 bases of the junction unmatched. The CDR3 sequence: CASSPGRGETQYF. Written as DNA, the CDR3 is TGTGCCAGCTCACCCGGGCGGGGGGAGACCCAGTACTTC. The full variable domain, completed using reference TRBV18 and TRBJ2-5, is NAGVMQNPRHLVRRRGQEARLRCSPMKGHSHVYWYRQLPEEGLKFMVYLQKENIIDESGMPKERFSAEFPKEGPSILRIQQVVRGDSAAYFCASSPGRGETQYFGPGTRLLVL.

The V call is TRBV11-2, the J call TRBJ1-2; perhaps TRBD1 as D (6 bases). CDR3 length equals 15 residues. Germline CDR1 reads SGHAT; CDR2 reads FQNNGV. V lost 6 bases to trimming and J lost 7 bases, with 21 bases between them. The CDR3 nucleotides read TGTGCCAGCAGGCCTATTATGGGGGGCCCCGGTGGCTACACCTTC. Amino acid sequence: CASRPIMGGPGGYTF.

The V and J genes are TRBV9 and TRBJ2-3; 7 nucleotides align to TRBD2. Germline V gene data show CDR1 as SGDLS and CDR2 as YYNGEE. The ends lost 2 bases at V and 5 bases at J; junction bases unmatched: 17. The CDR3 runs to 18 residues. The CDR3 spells CASSVARVLADPGDTQYF. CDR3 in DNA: TGTGCCAGCAGCGTGGCGAGGGTGCTAGCGGACCCAGGAGATACGCAGTATTTT.

In DNA form, the CDR3 reads TGTGCCAGCAGCTTAGTAGTGTGGGCCAAAGAGACCCAGTACTTC. Protein product: CASSLVVWAKETQYF. V gene TRBV11-2 combines with J gene TRBJ2-5; no definite D call. Germline V gene lookup returns CDR1 SGHAT and CDR2 FQNNGV. The CDR3 is 15 amino acids. Trimming pared 1 base from V and 3 bases from J, leaving 12 bases between.

DNA for the CDR3: TGCGCCAGCAGTTCCCTCGGGACAAACCAAGAGACCCAGTACTTC. Translating it yields CASSSLGTNQETQYF. This chain joins TRBV5-1 and TRBJ2-5; D possibly corresponds to TRBD1 (6 bases). Germline lookup yields CDR1 SGHRS and CDR2 YFSETQ. The CDR3 has 15 amino acids. V lost 5 bases and J lost 0, with 14 bases in between.

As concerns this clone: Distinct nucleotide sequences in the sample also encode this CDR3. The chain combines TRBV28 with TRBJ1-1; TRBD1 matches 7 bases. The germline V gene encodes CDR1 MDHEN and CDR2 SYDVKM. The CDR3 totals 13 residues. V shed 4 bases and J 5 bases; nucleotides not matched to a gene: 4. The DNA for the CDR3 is TGTGCCAGCAGTTACAGGGGATCAACTGAAGCTTTCTTT. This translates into CASSYRGSTEAFF.

This CDR3 is CASSLGADQETQYF. In nucleotides, the CDR3 is TGTGCCAGCAGCTTAGGGGCGGACCAAGAGACCCAGTACTTC. This chain uses TRBV11-3 with TRBJ2-5; D is unresolved. The length of the CDR3 is 14 residues. Trimming left V 1 base short and J 0 bases short, with 6 bases between. Germline CDR1 and CDR2: SGHNT and YENEEA.